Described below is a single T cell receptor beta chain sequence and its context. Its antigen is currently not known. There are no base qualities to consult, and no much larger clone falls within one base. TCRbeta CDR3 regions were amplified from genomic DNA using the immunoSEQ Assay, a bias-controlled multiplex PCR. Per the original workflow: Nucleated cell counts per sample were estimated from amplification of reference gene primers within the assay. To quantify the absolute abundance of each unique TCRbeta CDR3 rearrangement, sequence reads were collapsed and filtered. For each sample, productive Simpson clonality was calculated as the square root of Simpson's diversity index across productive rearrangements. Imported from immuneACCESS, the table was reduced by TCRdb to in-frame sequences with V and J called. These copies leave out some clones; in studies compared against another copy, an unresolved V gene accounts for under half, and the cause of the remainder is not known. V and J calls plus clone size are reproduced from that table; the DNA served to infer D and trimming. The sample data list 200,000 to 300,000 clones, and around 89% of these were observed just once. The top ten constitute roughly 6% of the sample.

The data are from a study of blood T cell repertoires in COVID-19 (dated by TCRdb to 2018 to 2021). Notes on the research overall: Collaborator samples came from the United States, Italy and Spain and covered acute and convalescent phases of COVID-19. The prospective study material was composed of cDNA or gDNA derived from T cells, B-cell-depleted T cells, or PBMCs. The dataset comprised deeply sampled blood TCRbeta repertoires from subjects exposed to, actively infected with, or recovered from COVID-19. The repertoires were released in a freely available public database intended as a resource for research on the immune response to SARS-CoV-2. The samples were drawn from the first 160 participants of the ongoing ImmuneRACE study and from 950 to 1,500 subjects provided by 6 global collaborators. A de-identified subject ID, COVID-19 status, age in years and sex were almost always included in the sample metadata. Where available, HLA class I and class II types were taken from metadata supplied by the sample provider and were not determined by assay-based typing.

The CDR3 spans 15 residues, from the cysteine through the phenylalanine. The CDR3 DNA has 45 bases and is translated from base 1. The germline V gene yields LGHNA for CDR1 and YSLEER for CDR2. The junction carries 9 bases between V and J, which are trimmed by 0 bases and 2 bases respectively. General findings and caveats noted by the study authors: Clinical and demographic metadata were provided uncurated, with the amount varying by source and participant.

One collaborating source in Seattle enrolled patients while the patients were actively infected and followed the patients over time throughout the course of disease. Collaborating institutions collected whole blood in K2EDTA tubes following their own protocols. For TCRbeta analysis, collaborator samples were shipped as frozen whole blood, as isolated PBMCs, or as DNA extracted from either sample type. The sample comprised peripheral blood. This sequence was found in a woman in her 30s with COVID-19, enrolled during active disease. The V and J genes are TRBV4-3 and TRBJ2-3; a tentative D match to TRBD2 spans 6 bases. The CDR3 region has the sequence CASSQDAGPTDTQYF. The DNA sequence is TGCGCCAGCAGCCAAGACGCGGGACCCACAGATACGCAGTATTTT.